This T cell receptor (beta chain) was documented in a study of shared clonotypes between healthy human individuals. V gave up 7 bases and J gave up 8 bases; unmatched junction bases: 4. Germline CDR1 reads LNHDA; CDR2 reads SQIVND (reference sequence). The CDR3 covers 13 residues. Naive CD8 populations comprised CD45RO-negative cells positively selected for CCR7, excluding terminally differentiated effector memory CD45RA+ cells. The authors distributed each subset's genomic DNA evenly over several immunoSEQ plates. Only in-frame clones appear in the TCRdb table, and some are missing; sequencing was by immunoSEQ multiplex PCR. The repertoire holds millions of clones, with about 94% as singletons.

This TCR was recovered from a man aged 18 to 29 in good health. The chain couples TRBV19 to TRBJ1-6, with 8 bases that match TRBD1. The specimen was naive CD8+ T cells sorted from blood. As DNA, the CDR3 is TGTGCCAGTAATCAGGGGGCCTATTCACCCCTCCACTTT. Translation: CASNQGAYSPLHF. Together with reference TRBV19 and TRBJ1-6, the CDR3 gives the full variable domain: DGGITQSPKYLFRKEGQNVTLSCEQNLNHDAMYWYRQDPGQGLRLIYYSQIVNDFQKGDIAEGYSVSREKKESFPLTVTSAQKNPTAFYLCASNQGAYSPLHFGNGTRLTVT.